The entry below gives a single T cell receptor beta chain sequence along with its context. Germline CDR1 LNHNV, CDR2 YYDKDF (reference sequence). Trimming removed 0 bases at V and 9 bases at J, with 17 bases between. CDR3 length equals 15 residues. The data were produced by immunoSEQ multiplex PCR, yet TCRdb's version contains in-frame clones alone and is incomplete. The repertoire holds about 120,000 clones, with 75% to 90% as singletons. This entry is derived from a study of blood T cell repertoires in COVID-19. Study-level background: PBMCs, B-cell-depleted T cells, or T cells were the source of the cDNA or gDNA that made up the material.

The rearrangement uses TRBV15 and TRBJ1-2; the D is unclear. The TCR comes from a woman between 50 and 59 years old with acute or convalescent COVID-19. Sequencing used peripheral blood. CDR3 sequence: CATSRDRGSRSSYTF. Written as DNA, the CDR3 is TGTGCCACCAGCAGAGATCGAGGCAGCCGAAGTAGCTACACCTTC.